This T cell receptor beta chain was sequenced in a study of Ad26.COV2.S vaccination and SARS-CoV-2 variants. Overall study: Sample donor was a member of the COV1001 Ad26.COV2.S trial arm.

Only in-frame clones appear in the TCRdb table, and some are missing; sequencing was by immunoSEQ multiplex PCR. The table has over 450,000 clones, 89% seen once. This sample's treatment: 15 to 20 received Ad26.COV2.S at low or high dose, single or two shots; roughly 5 received placebo; per-sample allocation not given. Sampling occurred on day 63 after the first vaccine or placebo injection. Cohort 1b enrolled adults aged 18-55 years in Boston. General study results and limits: Placebo recipients and vaccine recipients were similar in non-spike TCR breadth. Substantial response breadth was reportedly seen for spike-specific CD8+ and CD4+ T cells after vaccination.

As to this clone: Its matching antigen is unknown.

The source of this sequence is a person aged 18-60 years who received the Ad26.COV2.S COVID-19 vaccine or a placebo. Sequenced here: peripheral blood, sampled in a trial of Ad26.COV2.S vaccine versus placebo.

The DNA for the CDR3 is TGTGCCTGGAGTGACAGGGGCCGCAATGGCTACACCTTC. It is translated as CAWSDRGRNGYTF. The chain links TRBV30 to TRBJ1-2; 7 bases agree with TRBD1. The trim removed 1 base at V and 6 bases at J, leaving 5 bases unmatched. This CDR3 contains 13 residues. Germline V CDR1 and CDR2: GTSNPN, SVGIG (reference sequence).